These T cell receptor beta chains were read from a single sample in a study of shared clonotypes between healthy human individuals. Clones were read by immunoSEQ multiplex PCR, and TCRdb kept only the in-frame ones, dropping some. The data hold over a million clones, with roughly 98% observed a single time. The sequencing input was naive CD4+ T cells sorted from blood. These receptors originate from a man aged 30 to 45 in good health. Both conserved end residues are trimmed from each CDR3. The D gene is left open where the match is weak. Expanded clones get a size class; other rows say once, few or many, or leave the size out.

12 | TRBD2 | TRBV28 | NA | ASQRGYKTYEQY
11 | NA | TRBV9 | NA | ASSPASSYEQY
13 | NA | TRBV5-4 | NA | ASSLAGAGGTEAF
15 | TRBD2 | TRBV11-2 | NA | ASSLVLRLAGIWEQF
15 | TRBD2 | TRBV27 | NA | ASSPQGAGGGRETQY
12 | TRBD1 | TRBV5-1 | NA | ASSLGQGFDEQY
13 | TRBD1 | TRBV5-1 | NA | ASSLQGAPGNTIY
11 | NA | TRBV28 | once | ASVTDARQPQH
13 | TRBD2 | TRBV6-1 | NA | ASSGEAGVIGEQF
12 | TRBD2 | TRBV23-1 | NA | ASRTSGTKNIQY
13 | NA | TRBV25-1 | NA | ASREAHGARYEQY
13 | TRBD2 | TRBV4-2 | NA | ASSQVTSGYNEQF
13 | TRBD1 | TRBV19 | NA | ASSQPGQGFYEQY
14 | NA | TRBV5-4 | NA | ASSLGRGLVYNEQF